The 29 T cell receptor beta chains in this list originate from one sample, sequenced in a study of CD8+ T cells in alopecia areata. The authors extracted RNA and reverse transcribed it into cDNA as the sequencing template. Sequenced by immunoSEQ multiplex PCR; TCRdb stores in-frame clones only, minus some. The sample consists of approximately 210,000 clones, just over 65% of them appearing once. Indicated treatment: oral pan-JAK inhibitor, 5-10 mg twice daily. The specimen comprised CD4+ T cells sorted from blood, sampled at week 44, from a patient treated with tofacitinib. These receptors all stem from a human donor with alopecia areata.

The J gene is TRBJ1-2, the V gene TRBV29-1; D possibly corresponds to TRBD1 (6 bases). V was shortened by 4 bases and J by 3 bases, with 18 bases between the two germline ends. In germline, CDR1 is SQVTM, CDR2 ANQGSEA. CDR3 length: 15 residues. The CDR3 nucleotides read TGCAGCGTTGGTCCGGGACACTCCCGGGACTATGGCTACACCTTC. Its translation: CSVGPGHSRDYGYTF.

This clone showed up just a few times. V gene TRBV5-6 combines with J gene TRBJ2-2; maybe TRBD1 (6 bases). V was shortened by 4 bases and J by 2 bases, with 15 bases between the two germline ends. This CDR3 region has 16 residues. Germline CDR1 is SGHDT and CDR2 is YYEEEE. CDR3 loop: CASSLRGTSNTGELFF. The CDR3 coding sequence is TGTGCCAGCAGCCTAAGGGGGACATCTAACACCGGGGAGCTGTTTTTT.

The chain couples TRBV11-2 to TRBJ2-4, with 8 bases identical to TRBD2. The germline CDR1 and CDR2 sequences are SGHAT and FQNNGV. The J segment lost 1 base and the V segment lost 3 bases, leaving 5 bases of the junction unmatched. This CDR3 is 16 amino acids long. For the CDR3, the DNA is TGTGCCAGCAGCTTGGACGGGGGGGCGGCCAAAAACATTCAGTACTTC. The encoded protein is CASSLDGGAAKNIQYF.

This clone turned up a few times. This chain connects TRBV19 to TRBJ1-1; tentatively, D is TRBD1 (6 bases). The CDR3 contains 15 residues. Germline CDR1 reads LNHDA; CDR2 reads SQIVND (reference sequence). V was pared by 5 bases and J by 1 base, with 14 bases between. The CDR3 DNA is TGTGCCAGTAGTGGGCAGGGGCTTTCGAACACTGAAGCTTTCTTT. It yields the protein CASSGQGLSNTEAFF.

This rearrangement joins TRBV5-1 to TRBJ2-3; D call uncertain. Per the germline V gene, CDR1 is SGHRS and CDR2 is YFSETQ. The germline V and J ends were trimmed by 0 bases and 4 bases, with 9 bases remaining between them. The CDR3 covers 14 residues. DNA for the CDR3: TGCGCCAGCAGCTTGGAATTGACCGCAGATACGCAGTATTTT. Translation: CASSLELTADTQYF.

J is TRBJ2-3 and V is TRBV2; D is ambiguous. The V and J ends lost 7 bases and 6 bases respectively, with 20 bases between them. This CDR3 spans 15 amino acids. Germline V gene data show CDR1 as SNHLY and CDR2 as FYNNEI. The CDR3 sequence is CASTKEGISRDTQYF. The CDR3 region has the DNA TGTGCCAGCACAAAGGAAGGAATAAGTCGTGATACGCAGTATTTT.

The V gene is TRBV29-1, the J gene TRBJ2-1; 11 bases map to TRBD2. Unmatched junction bases numbered 8, after V lost 6 bases and J lost 10 bases. Germline CDR1 SQVTM, CDR2 ANQGSEA. This CDR3 contains 13 residues. The CDR3 region is CSVLSGGAGEQFF. The DNA of the CDR3 is TGCAGCGTCCTTAGCGGGGGGGCGGGCGAGCAGTTCTTC.

The chain links TRBV30 to TRBJ2-1, with TRBD2 matching over 7 bases. V was clipped by 2 bases and J by 9 bases; unmatched bases: 7. The V gene's germline CDR1 is GTSNPN and CDR2 SVGIG (reference sequence). The CDR3 totals 13 residues. CDR3 protein: CAWSRGLGGEQFF. CDR3 DNA sequence: TGTGCCTGGAGTAGAGGACTAGGAGGTGAGCAGTTCTTC. Complete variable domain (other parts from reference TRBV30 and TRBJ2-1): SQTIHQWPATLVQPVGSPLSLECTVEGTSNPNLYWYRQAAGRGLQLLFYSVGIGQISSEVPQNLSASRPQDRQFILSSKKLLLSDSGFYLCAWSRGLGGEQFFGPGTRLTVL.

The gene calls are TRBV7-7 and TRBJ2-7, with unresolved D. This CDR3 contains 14 residues. Trimming cost V 5 bases and J 5 bases, with 16 bases left between them. Looked up from germline, CDR1 is SSHAT and CDR2 is FNYEAQ (reference sequence). As DNA, the CDR3 is TGTGCCAGCAGCCCCGGGCTCGGAAAAAACGAGCAGTACTTC. It translates to CASSPGLGKNEQYF. Full variable domain (missing parts from reference TRBV7-7 and TRBJ2-7): GAGVSQSPRYKVTKRGQDVTLRCDPISSHATLYWYQQALGQGPEFLTYFNYEAQPDKSGLPSDRFSAERPEGSISTLTIQRTEQRDSAMYRCASSPGLGKNEQYFGPGTRLTVT.

The chain combines TRBV10-3 with TRBJ1-2; D unresolved. The CDR3 is 16 amino acids. The germline V gene encodes CDR1 ENHRY and CDR2 SYGVKD. The V and J ends lost 1 base and 5 bases respectively, with 17 bases between them. CDR3 in amino acids: CAISEYRPRTPYGYTF. The CDR3 nucleotides are TGTGCCATCAGTGAGTATAGACCCCGGACTCCATATGGCTACACCTTC.

This clone was detected a few times. The CDR3, as DNA: TGTGCCATCGGAGGGGGGTACTTTCAGCCCCAGCATTTT. Its protein product is CAIGGGYFQPQHF. J is TRBJ1-5 and V is TRBV10-3, with D tentatively TRBD1 (6 bases). Germline lookup yields CDR1 ENHRY and CDR2 SYGVKD. CDR3 size: 13 residues. V gave up 8 bases and J gave up 6 bases, with 14 bases separating them.

This chain uses TRBV29-1 with TRBJ2-7; 9 bases agree with TRBD1. The junction had 10 bases not matched to a gene; V was cut back by 6 bases and J by 4 bases. This CDR3 has 14 amino acids. Germline CDR1 and CDR2: SQVTM and ANQGSEA. The CDR3 here is CSVDPGTGSYEQYF. The CDR3 DNA follows: TGCAGCGTGGATCCCGGGACAGGGAGTTACGAGCAGTACTTC.

With respect to this clone: The junction departs from germline at one end; a sequencing error may be responsible. The V call is TRBV2, the J call TRBJ2-4; D may be TRBD1 or TRBD2 (6 bases each). The CDR3 totals 11 residues. Germline CDR1 and CDR2: SNHLY and FYNNEI. The CDR3 loop reads CASTDETRGHF. CDR3 in DNA: TGTGCCAGCACTGACGAAACCCGGGGGCACTTC.

The rearrangement uses TRBV5-1 and TRBJ2-3; TRBD2 is a possible D gene (6 bases). Germline CDR1 SGHRS, CDR2 YFSETQ. The CDR3 covers 15 residues. V was pared by 7 bases and J by 2 bases, with 17 bases between. The CDR3 DNA is TGCGCCAGCGGACCGGGGGAGAAGGTCACAGATACGCAGTATTTT. Its protein is CASGPGEKVTDTQYF.

With regard to this clone: It is likely a read error, because the conserved phenylalanine at the end of the CDR3 is missing. It is unclear where the CDR3 begins or ends on the DNA, so no DNA is shown, and the CDR3 is as TCRdb lists it. The chain employs TRBV23-1 and TRBJ2-7; the table assigns TRBD2, which was not confirmed against the DNA. TRBV23-1 is given ORF status, its function remaining uncertain. The CDR3 is made up of 11 amino acids, end residues included. CDR3 protein: CASTGVLTEGI.

The V gene is TRBV29-1, the J gene TRBJ1-1, with 7 bases fitting TRBD1. Trimming cost V 7 bases and J 0 bases; bases outside gene matches: 5. This CDR3 comprises 13 residues. Germline V gene data show CDR1 as SQVTM and CDR2 as ANQGSEA. CDR3 amino acids: CSATQGLNTEAFF. The CDR3 bases are TGCAGCGCAACACAGGGGTTGAACACTGAAGCTTTCTTT.

V is TRBV10-3 and J is TRBJ1-1; the match to TRBD1 covers 7 bases. The CDR3 is 15 amino acids. V lost 6 bases to trimming and J lost 3 bases; unmatched junction nucleotides: 10. Germline CDR1 is ENHRY and CDR2 is SYGVKD. The CDR3, as DNA: TGTGCCATCAGGGCCCGACAGGGTATGGACACTGAAGCTTTCTTT. This encodes CAIRARQGMDTEAFF.

The chain recombines TRBV29-1 with TRBJ1-4, with no clear D. The CDR3 runs to 12 residues. In germline, CDR1 is SQVTM, CDR2 ANQGSEA. V lost 4 bases, J lost 6 bases, and 9 bases lay in between. DNA of the CDR3: TGCAGCGTTGTAGGAGGGCATGAAAAACTGTTTTTT. Amino acids: CSVVGGHEKLFF.

The chain is built from TRBV7-2 and TRBJ2-1; 11 bases fit TRBD2. From germline, CDR1 is SGHTA and CDR2 FQGNSA. V lost 2 bases, J lost 7 bases, and 10 bases stayed unmatched. CDR3 length: 17 amino acids. CDR3 protein: CASSLRSGGAPGNEQFF. The CDR3 nucleotides are TGTGCCAGCAGCTTACGTAGCGGGGGGGCTCCGGGGAATGAGCAGTTCTTC.

J is TRBJ2-7 and V is TRBV11-3; TRBD1 agrees at 9 bases. This CDR3 region has 16 residues. V trimming: 0 bases; J trimming: 2 bases; junction bases outside the gene matches: 5. Germline loops: CDR1 SGHNT, CDR2 YENEEA. The CDR3 sequence is CASSLEMGQGTYEQYF. The CDR3, as DNA: TGTGCCAGCAGCTTAGAAATGGGACAGGGAACCTACGAGCAGTACTTC. Full variable domain (outside the CDR3, taken from reference TRBV11-3 and TRBJ2-7): EAGVVQSPRYKIIEKKQPVAFWCNPISGHNTLYWYLQNLGQGPELLIRYENEEAVDDSQLPKDRFSAERLKGVDSTLKIQPAELGDSAVYLCASSLEMGQGTYEQYFGPGTRLTVT.

Worth noting for this clone: This specimen includes other DNA sequences encoding the same CDR3. This chain connects TRBV18 to TRBJ2-3, with D possibly TRBD1 on 6 matching bases. The V end was cut by 3 bases, the J end by 1 base, with 8 bases between. There are 14 residues in the CDR3. Germline V gene lookup returns CDR1 KGHSH and CDR2 LQKENI. The CDR3 spells CASSPRQGTDTQYF. The CDR3 nucleotides are TGTGCCAGCTCACCCCGACAGGGCACAGATACGCAGTATTTT.

The V and J genes are TRBV5-6 and TRBJ1-6; TRBD1 is a possible D gene (5 bases). The V and J ends lost 4 bases and 7 bases respectively, with 12 bases between them. Germline loops: CDR1 SGHDT, CDR2 YYEEEE. The CDR3 contains 14 residues. CDR3 sequence (DNA): TGTGCCAGCAGCCAGGGACTTGGCAATTCACCCCTCCACTTT. It encodes CASSQGLGNSPLHF.

The genes are TRBV29-1 and TRBJ2-1, with D perhaps assigned TRBD1 or TRBD2 (6 bases each). The CDR3 loop spans 20 amino acids. Trimming removed 0 bases from V and 0 bases from J, with 24 bases in between. From germline, CDR1 is SQVTM and CDR2 ANQGSEA. CDR3 coding DNA: TGCAGCGTTGAAGAGTGGGGGGCACCAGGGACCGCCGTCTCCTACAATGAGCAGTTCTTC. Protein: CSVEEWGAPGTAVSYNEQFF.

This rearrangement joins TRBV5-6 to TRBJ2-1; the D gene is possibly TRBD2 (5 bases). Deletions cut 4 bases from V and 0 bases from J, with 14 bases between. This CDR3 region has 16 residues. Germline V CDR1 and CDR2: SGHDT, YYEEEE. DNA of the CDR3: TGTGCCAGCAGCCCGGGTGAGCGGAGCTCCTACAATGAGCAGTTCTTC. Amino acid sequence: CASSPGERSSYNEQFF. The complete variable domain, with remaining parts taken from reference TRBV5-6 and TRBJ2-1, reads DAGVTQSPTHLIKTRGQQVTLRCSPKSGHDTVSWYQQALGQGPQFIFQYYEEEERQRGNFPDRFSGHQFPNYSSELNVNALLLGDSALYLCASSPGERSSYNEQFFGPGTRLTVL.

This chain connects TRBV4-3 to TRBJ1-2; D uncertain. Trimming cost V 1 base and J 9 bases, with 9 bases left between them. This CDR3 is 12 amino acids long. Germline V gene lookup returns CDR1 LGHNA and CDR2 YSLEER. For the CDR3, the DNA is TGCGCCAGCAGCCAAGCCTCAGGTCGCTACACCTTC. It translates to CASSQASGRYTF.

This chain links TRBV6-5 with TRBJ2-1; D is possibly TRBD1 (6 bases). Trimming removed 6 bases from V and 4 bases from J, with 10 bases in between. This CDR3 spans 13 amino acids. The germline V gene has CDR1 MNHEY and CDR2 SVGAGI. The CDR3 sequence: CASRGAGYNEQFF. DNA for the CDR3: TGTGCCAGCAGGGGGGCCGGTTACAATGAGCAGTTCTTC.

The rearrangement uses TRBV2 and TRBJ1-2, with D possibly matching TRBD1 (5 bases). This CDR3 is 15 amino acids long. Germline CDR1 reads SNHLY; CDR2 reads FYNNEI. V gave up 7 bases and J gave up 4 bases, with 19 bases separating them. CDR3 sequence: CASKSSGLRGYGYTF. For the CDR3, the DNA is TGTGCCAGCAAGAGCTCAGGATTAAGGGGCTATGGCTACACCTTC.

This clone was seen a handful of times. The V call is TRBV12-5, the J call TRBJ1-5; possible D gene TRBD1, 5 bases. The CDR3 has 14 amino acids. Germline assignment: CDR1 LGHNT and CDR2 FRNRAP. V was trimmed by 3 bases and J by 6 bases, leaving 12 bases between them. CDR3 coding DNA: TGTGCTAGTGGTTTTGGAAGGGGTGGTCAGCCCCAGCATTTT. Its protein product is CASGFGRGGQPQHF.

This clone was seen more than once but under ten times. The rearrangement joins TRBV4-1 to TRBJ2-3; 7 positions agree with TRBD2. The junction had 8 bases not matched to a gene; V was cut back by 0 bases and J by 2 bases. This CDR3 has 17 amino acids. Germline loops: CDR1 MGHRA, CDR2 YSYEKL. CDR3 protein: CASSQDCGGNSTDTQYF. In DNA, the CDR3 is TGCGCCAGCAGCCAAGATTGCGGGGGAAACTCCACAGATACGCAGTATTTT.